The present TCR beta chain was sequenced within a study of blood T cell repertoires in COVID-19. The CDR3 totals 16 residues. V lost 8 bases, J lost 0 bases, and 22 bases lay in between. CDR1 is GTSNPN, CDR2 SVGIG, per germline (reference sequence). The table came from immunoSEQ multiplex PCR; TCRdb's copy has only in-frame clones and leaves some out. The sample records approximately 200,000 clones, around nine tenths being singletons. The sequenced sample consisted of peripheral blood. The sequence was obtained from a man between 60 and 70 years old who had recovered from COVID-19. The chain carries TRBV30 and TRBJ1-1, with TRBD1 as a possible D gene (5 bases). In DNA form, the CDR3 reads TGTGCCGCGATTGGGCAGGGTGGATTTTTGAACACTGAAGCTTTCTTT. Residues: CAAIGQGGFLNTEAFF.